Sequencing of this T cell receptor (beta chain) was carried out in a study of radiotherapy plus CTLA-4 blockade in lung cancer (dated 2018 in TCRdb). About the full investigation: Objective responses occurred in more than 15% of enrolled patients, and around 29% achieved disease control. Results the study describes overall, beyond this receptor: After treatment with radiotherapy and ipilimumab, TCR clones that came from tumors expanded in the peripheral blood. Early dynamic changes in blood T cell clones, together with increased serum interferon-beta after radiation, were reported as the strongest predictors of response.

The trim is 2 bases for V and 7 bases for J, with a gap of 10 bases between the germline ends. The CDR3 runs 13 residues from the cysteine to the phenylalanine. This entry keeps only the CDR3 DNA: 39 bases, framed from base 1. CDR1 and CDR2, per the germline V gene, are SGHDN and FVKESK. About this clone itself: The target of this receptor is not known. No much larger clone is present one base from it, and per-base qualities are unavailable.

Libraries were built with the immunoSEQ multiplex PCR assay. TCRdb took this table from immuneACCESS and kept in-frame rearrangements with V and J called. Such tables lack part of the clones; where checked against another copy, unresolved V genes explain under half of the gap, and the rest is unexplained. The sample data list more than 90,000 clones, and about four fifths of these were observed just once. In total, the top ten clones hold roughly 5.3% of the sample. The study tested focal radiation therapy combined with CTLA-4 blockade (ipilimumab) in patients with chemo-refractory metastatic non-small-cell lung cancer.

This specimen consisted of peripheral blood, obtained from a patient treated with radiotherapy plus ipilimumab. This sequence originates from a human donor with non-small cell lung cancer who had a partial response to radiotherapy plus ipilimumab. The V gene is TRBV14 and the J gene is TRBJ2-3; a tentative D call is TRBD1 (6 bases match). The nucleotides read TGTGCCAGCAGCCAACAAGGGGGAAATACGCAGTATTTT. It translates as CASSQQGGNTQYF.